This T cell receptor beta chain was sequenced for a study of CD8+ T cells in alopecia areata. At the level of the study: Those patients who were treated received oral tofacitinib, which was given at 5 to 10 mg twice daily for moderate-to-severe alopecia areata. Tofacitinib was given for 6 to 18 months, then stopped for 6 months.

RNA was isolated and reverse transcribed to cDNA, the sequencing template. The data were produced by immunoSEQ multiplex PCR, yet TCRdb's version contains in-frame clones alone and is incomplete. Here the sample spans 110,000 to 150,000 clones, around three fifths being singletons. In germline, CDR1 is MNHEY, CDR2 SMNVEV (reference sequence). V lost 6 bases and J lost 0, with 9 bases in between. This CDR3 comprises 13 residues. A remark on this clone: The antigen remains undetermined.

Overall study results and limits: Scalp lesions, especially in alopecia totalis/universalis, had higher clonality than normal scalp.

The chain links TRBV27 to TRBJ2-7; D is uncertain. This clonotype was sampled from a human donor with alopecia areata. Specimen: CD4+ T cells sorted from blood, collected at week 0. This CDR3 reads CASSEKGSYEQYF. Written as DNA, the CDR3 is TGTGCCAGCAGCGAAAAAGGCTCCTACGAGCAGTACTTC.